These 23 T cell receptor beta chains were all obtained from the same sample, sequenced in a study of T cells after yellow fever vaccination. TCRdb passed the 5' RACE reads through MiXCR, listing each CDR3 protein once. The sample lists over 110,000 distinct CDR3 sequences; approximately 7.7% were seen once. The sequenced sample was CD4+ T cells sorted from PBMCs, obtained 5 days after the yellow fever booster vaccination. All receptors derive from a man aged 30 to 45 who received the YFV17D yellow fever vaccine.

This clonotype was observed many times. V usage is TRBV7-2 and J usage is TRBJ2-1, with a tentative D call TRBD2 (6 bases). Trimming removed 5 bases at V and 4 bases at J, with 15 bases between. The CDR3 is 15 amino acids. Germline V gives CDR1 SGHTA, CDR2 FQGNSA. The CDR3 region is CASSQPGGWYNEQFF. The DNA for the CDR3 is TGTGCCAGCAGCCAACCCGGGGGTTGGTACAATGAGCAGTTCTTC.

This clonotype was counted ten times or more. DNA for the CDR3: TGCGCCAGCAGACGAGGACAGGGACAAAACGAGCAGTACTTC. Its protein product is CASRRGQGQNEQYF. This chain uses TRBV5-1 with TRBJ2-7, with TRBD1 identical over 8 bases. The junction had 9 bases not matched to a gene; V was cut back by 5 bases and J by 5 bases. CDR1 is SGHRS and CDR2 is YFSETQ in the germline V gene. The CDR3 has 14 amino acids.

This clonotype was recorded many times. CDR3 sequence reads: CASSSRTGEMGYNEQFF. The DNA of the CDR3 is TGTGCCAGCAGCTCGCGGACAGGGGAGATGGGGTACAATGAGCAGTTCTTC. V and J are TRBV7-2 and TRBJ2-1, with TRBD1 matching 9 bases. Trimming removed 4 bases from V and 4 bases from J; junction bases left unmatched: 11. The germline V gene has CDR1 SGHTA and CDR2 FQGNSA. This CDR3 is 17 amino acids long.

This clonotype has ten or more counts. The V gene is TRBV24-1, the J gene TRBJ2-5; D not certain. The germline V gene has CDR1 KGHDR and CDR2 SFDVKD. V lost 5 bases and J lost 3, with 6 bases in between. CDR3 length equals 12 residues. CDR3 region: CATSGIEETQYF. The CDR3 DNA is TGTGCCACCAGTGGGATAGAAGAGACCCAGTACTTC.

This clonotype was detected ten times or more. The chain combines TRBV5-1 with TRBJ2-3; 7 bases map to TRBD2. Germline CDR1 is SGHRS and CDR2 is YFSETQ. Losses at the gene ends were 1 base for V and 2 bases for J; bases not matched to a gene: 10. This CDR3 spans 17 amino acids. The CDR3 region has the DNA TGCGCCAGCAGCTTGTCCCGGGACTACCGCCCCACAGATACGCAGTATTTT. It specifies CASSLSRDYRPTDTQYF.

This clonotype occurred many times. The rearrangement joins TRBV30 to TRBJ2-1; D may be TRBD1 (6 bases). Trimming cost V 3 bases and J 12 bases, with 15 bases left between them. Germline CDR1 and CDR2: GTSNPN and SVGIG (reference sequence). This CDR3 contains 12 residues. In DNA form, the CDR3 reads TGTGCCTGGAGAGCAAACAGGGTGGCGCAGTTCTTC. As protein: CAWRANRVAQFF.

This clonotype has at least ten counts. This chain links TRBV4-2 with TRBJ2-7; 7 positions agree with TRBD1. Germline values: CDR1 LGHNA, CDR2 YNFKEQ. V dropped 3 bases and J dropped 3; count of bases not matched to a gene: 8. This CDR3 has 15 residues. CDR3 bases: TGTGCCAGCAGCCAGTCGCCCGGGACAGACTACGAGCAGTACTTC. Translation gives CASSQSPGTDYEQYF.

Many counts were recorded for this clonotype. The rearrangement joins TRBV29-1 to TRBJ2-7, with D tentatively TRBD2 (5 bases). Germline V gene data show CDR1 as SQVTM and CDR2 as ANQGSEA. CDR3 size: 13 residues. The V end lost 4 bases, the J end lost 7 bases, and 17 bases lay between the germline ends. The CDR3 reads CSVARGGPGEQYF. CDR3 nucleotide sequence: TGCAGCGTTGCCCGTGGAGGCCCCGGGGAGCAGTACTTC.

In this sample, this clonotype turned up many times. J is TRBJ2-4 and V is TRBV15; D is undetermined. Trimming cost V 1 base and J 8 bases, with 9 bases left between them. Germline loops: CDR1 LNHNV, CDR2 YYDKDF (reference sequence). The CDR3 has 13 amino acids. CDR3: CATSRVLFDIQYF. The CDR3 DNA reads TGTGCCACCAGCAGAGTTTTGTTTGACATTCAGTACTTC.

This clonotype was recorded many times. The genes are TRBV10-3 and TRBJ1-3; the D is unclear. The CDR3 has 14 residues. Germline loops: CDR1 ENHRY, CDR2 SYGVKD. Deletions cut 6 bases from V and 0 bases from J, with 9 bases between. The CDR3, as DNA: TGTGCCATCAGGGACGGAGACTCTGGAAACACCATATATTTT. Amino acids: CAIRDGDSGNTIYF.

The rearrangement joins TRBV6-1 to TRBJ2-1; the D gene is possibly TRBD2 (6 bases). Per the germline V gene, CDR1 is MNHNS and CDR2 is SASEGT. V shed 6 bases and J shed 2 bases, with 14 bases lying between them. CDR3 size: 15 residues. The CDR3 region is CASSSNSGPYNEQFF. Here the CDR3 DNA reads TGTGCCAGCAGCTCTAATAGCGGTCCCTACAATGAGCAGTTCTTC.

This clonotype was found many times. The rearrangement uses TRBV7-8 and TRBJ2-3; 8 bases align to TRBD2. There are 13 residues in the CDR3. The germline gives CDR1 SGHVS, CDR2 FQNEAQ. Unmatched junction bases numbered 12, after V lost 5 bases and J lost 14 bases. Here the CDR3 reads CASSTPGLVPPYF. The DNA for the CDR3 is TGTGCCAGCAGCACTCCGGGACTAGTGCCTCCGTATTTT.

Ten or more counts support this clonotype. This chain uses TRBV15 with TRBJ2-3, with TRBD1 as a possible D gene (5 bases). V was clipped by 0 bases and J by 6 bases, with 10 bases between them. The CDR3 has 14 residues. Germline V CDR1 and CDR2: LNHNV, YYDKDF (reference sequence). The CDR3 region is CATSRDRVADTQYF. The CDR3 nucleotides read TGTGCCACCAGCAGAGACAGGGTAGCTGATACGCAGTATTTT. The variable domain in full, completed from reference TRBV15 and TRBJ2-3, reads DAMVIQNPRYQVTQFGKPVTLSCSQTLNHNVMYWYQQKSSQAPKLLFHYYDKDFNNEADTPDNFQSRRPNTSFCFLDIRSPGLGDTAMYLCATSRDRVADTQYFGPGTRLTVL.

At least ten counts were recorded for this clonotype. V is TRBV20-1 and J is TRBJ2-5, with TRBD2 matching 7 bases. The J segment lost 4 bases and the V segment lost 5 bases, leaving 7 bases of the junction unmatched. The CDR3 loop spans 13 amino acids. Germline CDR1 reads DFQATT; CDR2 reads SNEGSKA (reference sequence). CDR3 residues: CSAASGNTETQYF. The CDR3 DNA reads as TGCAGTGCTGCAAGCGGGAACACAGAGACCCAGTACTTC.

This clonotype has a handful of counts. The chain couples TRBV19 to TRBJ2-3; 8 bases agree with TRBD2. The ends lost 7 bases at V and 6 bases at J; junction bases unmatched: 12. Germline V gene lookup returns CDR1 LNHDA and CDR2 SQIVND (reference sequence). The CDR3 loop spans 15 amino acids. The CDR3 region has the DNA TGTGCCAGTAAAAGGGGAGCGGGGGAGACGGATACGCAGTATTTT. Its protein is CASKRGAGETDTQYF. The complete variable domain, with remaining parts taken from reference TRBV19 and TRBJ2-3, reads DGGITQSPKYLFRKEGQNVTLSCEQNLNHDAMYWYRQDPGQGLRLIYYSQIVNDFQKGDIAEGYSVSREKKESFPLTVTSAQKNPTAFYLCASKRGAGETDTQYFGPGTRLTVL.

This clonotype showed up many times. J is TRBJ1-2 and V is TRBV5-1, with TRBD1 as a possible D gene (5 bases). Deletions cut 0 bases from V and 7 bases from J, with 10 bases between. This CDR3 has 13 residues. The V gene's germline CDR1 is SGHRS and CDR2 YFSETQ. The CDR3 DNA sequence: TGCGCCAGCAGCTTGGATCAGGGTGGTGGCTACACCTTC. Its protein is CASSLDQGGGYTF. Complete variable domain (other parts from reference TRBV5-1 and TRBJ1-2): KAGVTQTPRYLIKTRGQQVTLSCSPISGHRSVSWYQQTPGQGLQFLFEYFSETQRNKGNFPGRFSGRQFSNSRSEMNVSTLELGDSALYLCASSLDQGGGYTFGSGTRLTVV.

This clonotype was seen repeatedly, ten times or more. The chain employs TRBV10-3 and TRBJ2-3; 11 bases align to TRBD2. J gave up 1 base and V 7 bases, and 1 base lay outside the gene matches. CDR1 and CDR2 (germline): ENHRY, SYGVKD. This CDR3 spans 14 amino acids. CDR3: CAIKGLAGTDTQYF. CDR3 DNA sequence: TGTGCCATCAAGGGACTAGCGGGCACAGATACGCAGTATTTT.

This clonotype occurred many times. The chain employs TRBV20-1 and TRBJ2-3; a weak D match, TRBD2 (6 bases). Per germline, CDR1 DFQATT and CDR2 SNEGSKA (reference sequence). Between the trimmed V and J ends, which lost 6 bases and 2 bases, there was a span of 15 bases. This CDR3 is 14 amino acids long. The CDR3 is CSAPFGGNTDTQYF. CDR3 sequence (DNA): TGCAGTGCCCCTTTCGGGGGAAACACAGATACGCAGTATTTT.

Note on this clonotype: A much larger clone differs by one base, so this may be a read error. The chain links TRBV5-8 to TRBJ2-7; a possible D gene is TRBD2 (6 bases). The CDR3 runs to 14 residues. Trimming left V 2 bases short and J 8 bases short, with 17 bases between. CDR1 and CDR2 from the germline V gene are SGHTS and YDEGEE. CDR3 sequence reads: CASSFGSFQYKQYF. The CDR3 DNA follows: TGTGCCAGCAGCTTCGGGAGTTTCCAATACAAGCAGTACTTC.

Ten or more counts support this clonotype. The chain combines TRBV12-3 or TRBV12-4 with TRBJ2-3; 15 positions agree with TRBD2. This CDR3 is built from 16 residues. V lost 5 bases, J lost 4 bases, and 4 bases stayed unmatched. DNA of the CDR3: TGTGCCAGCAGTGCGGGACTAGCGGGAGGTGCAGATACGCAGTATTTT. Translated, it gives CASSAGLAGGADTQYF.

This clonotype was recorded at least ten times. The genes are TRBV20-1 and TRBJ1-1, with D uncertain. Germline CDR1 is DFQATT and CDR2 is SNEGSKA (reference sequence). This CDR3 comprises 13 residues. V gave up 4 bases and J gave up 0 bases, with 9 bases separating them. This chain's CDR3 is CSATHSMNTEAFF. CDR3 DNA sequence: TGCAGTGCTACCCACTCCATGAACACTGAAGCTTTCTTT.

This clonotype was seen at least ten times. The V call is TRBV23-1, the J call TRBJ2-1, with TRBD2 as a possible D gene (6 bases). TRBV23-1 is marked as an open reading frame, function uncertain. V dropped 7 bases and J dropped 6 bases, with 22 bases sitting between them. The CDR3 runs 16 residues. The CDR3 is CASIIQGTPGVNEQFF. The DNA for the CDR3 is TGCGCCAGCATCATTCAAGGGACTCCAGGCGTCAATGAGCAGTTCTTC.

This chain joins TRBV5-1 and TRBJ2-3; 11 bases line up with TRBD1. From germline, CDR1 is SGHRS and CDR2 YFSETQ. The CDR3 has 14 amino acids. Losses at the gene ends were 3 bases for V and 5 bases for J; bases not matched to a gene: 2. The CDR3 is CASSWGQGGDTQYF. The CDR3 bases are TGCGCCAGCAGCTGGGGACAGGGGGGAGATACGCAGTATTTT.